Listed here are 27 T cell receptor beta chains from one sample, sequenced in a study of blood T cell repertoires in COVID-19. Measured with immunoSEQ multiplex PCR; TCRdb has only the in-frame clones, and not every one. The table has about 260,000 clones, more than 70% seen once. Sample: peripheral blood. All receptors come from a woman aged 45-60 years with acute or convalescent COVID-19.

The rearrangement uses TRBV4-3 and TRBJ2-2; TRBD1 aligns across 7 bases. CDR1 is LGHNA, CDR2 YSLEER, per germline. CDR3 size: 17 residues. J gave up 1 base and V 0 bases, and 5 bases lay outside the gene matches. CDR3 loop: CASSQDRNRGNTGELFF. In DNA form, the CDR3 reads TGCGCCAGCAGCCAAGATCGTAACAGGGGGAACACCGGGGAGCTGTTTTTT.

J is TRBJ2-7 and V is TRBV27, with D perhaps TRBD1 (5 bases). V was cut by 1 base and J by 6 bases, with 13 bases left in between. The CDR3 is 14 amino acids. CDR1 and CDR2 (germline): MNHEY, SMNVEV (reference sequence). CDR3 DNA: TGTGCCAGCAGTTTATGGGGCAGGAACGGCGAGCAGTACTTC. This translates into CASSLWGRNGEQYF.

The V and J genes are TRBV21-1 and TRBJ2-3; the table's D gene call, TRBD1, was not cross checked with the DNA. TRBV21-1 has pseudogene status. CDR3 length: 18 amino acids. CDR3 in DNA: TGTGCCAGCAGCAACCACGGGACAGGGGCCGATGGCACAGATACGCAGTATTTT. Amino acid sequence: CASSNHGTGADGTDTQYF.

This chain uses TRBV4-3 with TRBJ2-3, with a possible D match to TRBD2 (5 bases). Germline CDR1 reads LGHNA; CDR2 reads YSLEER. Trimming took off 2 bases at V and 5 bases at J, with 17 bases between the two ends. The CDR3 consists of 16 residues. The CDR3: CASSQRGALAGDTQYF. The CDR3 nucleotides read TGCGCCAGCAGCCAACGAGGTGCTCTAGCAGGAGATACGCAGTATTTT.

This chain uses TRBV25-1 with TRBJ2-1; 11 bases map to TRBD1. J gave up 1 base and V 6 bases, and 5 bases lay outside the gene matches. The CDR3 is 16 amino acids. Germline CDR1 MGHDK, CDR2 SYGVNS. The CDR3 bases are TGTGCCAGCAGATCGGACAGGGGGCTATCCTACAATGAGCAGTTCTTC. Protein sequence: CASRSDRGLSYNEQFF.

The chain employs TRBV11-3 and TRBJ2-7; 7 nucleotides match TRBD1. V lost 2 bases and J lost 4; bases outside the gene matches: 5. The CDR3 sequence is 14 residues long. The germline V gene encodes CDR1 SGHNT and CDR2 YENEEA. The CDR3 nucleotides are TGTGCCAGCAGCTTAAGGACAGGCCCTTACGAGCAGTACTTC. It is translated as CASSLRTGPYEQYF.

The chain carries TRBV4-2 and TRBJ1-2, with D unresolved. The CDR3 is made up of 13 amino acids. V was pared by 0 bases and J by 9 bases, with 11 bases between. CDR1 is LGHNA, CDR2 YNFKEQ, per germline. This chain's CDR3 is CASSQDTHRSYTF. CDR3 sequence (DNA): TGTGCCAGCAGCCAAGATACGCACAGAAGCTACACCTTC.

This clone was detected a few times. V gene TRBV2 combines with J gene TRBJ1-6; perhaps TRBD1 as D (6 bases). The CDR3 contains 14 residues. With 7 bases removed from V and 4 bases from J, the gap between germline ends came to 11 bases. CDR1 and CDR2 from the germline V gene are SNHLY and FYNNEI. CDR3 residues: CASKGESYNSPLHF. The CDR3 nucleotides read TGTGCCAGCAAGGGGGAGAGTTATAATTCACCCCTCCACTTT.

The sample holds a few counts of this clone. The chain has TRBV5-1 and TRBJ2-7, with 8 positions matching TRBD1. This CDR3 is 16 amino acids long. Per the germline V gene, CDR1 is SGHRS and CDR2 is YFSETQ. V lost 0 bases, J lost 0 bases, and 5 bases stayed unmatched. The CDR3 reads CASSLEAGGLSYEQYF. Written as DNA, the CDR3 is TGCGCCAGCAGCTTGGAGGCAGGGGGCCTCTCCTACGAGCAGTACTTC. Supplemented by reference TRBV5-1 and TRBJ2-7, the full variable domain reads KAGVTQTPRYLIKTRGQQVTLSCSPISGHRSVSWYQQTPGQGLQFLFEYFSETQRNKGNFPGRFSGRQFSNSRSEMNVSTLELGDSALYLCASSLEAGGLSYEQYFGPGTRLTVT.

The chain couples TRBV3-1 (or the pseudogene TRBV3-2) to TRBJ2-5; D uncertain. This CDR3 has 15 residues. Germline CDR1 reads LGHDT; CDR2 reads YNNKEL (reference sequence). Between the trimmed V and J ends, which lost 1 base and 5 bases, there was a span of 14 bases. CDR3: CASSQVIHLEETQYF. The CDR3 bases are TGTGCCAGCAGCCAAGTAATACATCTAGAGGAGACCCAGTACTTC.

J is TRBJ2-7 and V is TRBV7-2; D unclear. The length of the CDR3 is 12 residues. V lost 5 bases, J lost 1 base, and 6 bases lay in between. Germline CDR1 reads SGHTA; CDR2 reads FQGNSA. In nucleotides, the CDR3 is TGTGCCAGCAGCCCCTTTTCCTACGAGCAGTACTTC. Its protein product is CASSPFSYEQYF.

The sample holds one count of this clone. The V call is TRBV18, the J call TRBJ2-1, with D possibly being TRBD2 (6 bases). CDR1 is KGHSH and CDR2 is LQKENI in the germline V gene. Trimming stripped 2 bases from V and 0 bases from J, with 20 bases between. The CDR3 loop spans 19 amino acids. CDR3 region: CASSPARGSDVSSYNEQFF. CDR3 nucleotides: TGTGCCAGCTCACCAGCGCGGGGCTCGGACGTTAGCTCCTACAATGAGCAGTTCTTC.

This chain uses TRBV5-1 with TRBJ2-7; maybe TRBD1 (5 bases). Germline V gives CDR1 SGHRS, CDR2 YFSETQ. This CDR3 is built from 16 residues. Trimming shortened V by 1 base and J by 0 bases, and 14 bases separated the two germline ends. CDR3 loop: CASSLIGRTTSYEQYF. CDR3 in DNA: TGCGCCAGCAGCTTGATTGGTCGGACAACCTCCTACGAGCAGTACTTC.

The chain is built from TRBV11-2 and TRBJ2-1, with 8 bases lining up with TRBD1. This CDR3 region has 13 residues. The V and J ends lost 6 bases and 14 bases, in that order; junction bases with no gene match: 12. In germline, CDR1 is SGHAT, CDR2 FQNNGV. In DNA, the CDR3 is TGTGCCAGCAGTTTACAGCCACAGGGGGGAAAGTTCTTC. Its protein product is CASSLQPQGGKFF.

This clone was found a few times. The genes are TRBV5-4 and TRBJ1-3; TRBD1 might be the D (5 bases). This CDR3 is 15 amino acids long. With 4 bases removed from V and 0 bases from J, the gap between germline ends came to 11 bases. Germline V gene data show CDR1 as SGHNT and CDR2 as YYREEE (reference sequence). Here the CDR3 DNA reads TGTGCCAGCAGCCCGGCCGGGGGCTCTGGAAACACCATATATTTT. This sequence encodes CASSPAGGSGNTIYF.

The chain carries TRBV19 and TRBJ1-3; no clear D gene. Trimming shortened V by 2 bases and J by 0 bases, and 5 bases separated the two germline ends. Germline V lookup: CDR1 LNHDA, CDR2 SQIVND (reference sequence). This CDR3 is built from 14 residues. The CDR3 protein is CASSIISSGNTIYF. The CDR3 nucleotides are TGTGCCAGTAGTATAATCAGCTCTGGAAACACCATATATTTT.

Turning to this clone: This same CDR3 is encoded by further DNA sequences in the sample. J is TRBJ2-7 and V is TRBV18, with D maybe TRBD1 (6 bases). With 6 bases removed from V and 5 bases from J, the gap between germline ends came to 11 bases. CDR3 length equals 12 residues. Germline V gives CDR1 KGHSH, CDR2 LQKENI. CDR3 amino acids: CASSRNRDEQYF. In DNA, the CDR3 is TGTGCCAGCTCTCGTAACAGGGACGAGCAGTACTTC. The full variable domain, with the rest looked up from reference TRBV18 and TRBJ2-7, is NAGVMQNPRHLVRRRGQEARLRCSPMKGHSHVYWYRQLPEEGLKFMVYLQKENIIDESGMPKERFSAEFPKEGPSILRIQQVVRGDSAAYFCASSRNRDEQYFGPGTRLTVT.

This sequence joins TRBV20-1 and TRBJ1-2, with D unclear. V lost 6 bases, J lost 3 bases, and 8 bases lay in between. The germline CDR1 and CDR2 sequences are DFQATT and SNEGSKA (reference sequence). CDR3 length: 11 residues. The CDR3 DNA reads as TGCAGTGCCACAGTAGACTATGGCTACACCTTC. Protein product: CSATVDYGYTF.

CDR3 sequence reads: CASSRLAGAGADTQYF. DNA of the CDR3: TGTGCCAGCAGCCGGCTAGCGGGAGCTGGGGCAGATACGCAGTATTTT. The chain uses TRBV2 and TRBJ2-3; TRBD2 matches at 10 bases. Germline V gene lookup returns CDR1 SNHLY and CDR2 FYNNEI. The CDR3 is made up of 16 amino acids. The junction had 10 bases not matched to a gene; V was cut back by 6 bases and J by 4 bases.

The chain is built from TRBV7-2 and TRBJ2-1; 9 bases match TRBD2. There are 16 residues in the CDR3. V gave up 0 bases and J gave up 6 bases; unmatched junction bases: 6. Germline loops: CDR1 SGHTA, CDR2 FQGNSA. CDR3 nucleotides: TGTGCCAGCAGCTTAGCGGGGGGGACTAGCAGCAATGAGCAGTTCTTC. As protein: CASSLAGGTSSNEQFF.

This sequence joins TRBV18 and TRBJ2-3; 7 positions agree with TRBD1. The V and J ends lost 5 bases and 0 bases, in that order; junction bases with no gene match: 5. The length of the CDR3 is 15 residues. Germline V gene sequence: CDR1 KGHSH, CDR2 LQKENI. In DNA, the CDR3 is TGTGCCAGCTCATCCCGACAGGGAAGCACAGATACGCAGTATTTT. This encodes CASSSRQGSTDTQYF.

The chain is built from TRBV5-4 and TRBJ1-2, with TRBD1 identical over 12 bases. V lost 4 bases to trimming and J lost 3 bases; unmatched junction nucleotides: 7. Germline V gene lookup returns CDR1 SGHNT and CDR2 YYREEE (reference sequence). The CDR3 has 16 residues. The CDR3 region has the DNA TGTGCCAGCAGCCCCGGGACAGGGGGCGCCGACTATGGCTACACCTTC. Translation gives CASSPGTGGADYGYTF. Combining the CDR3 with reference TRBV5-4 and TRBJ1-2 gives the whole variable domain ETGVTQSPTHLIKTRGQQVTLRCSSQSGHNTVSWYQQALGQGPQFIFQYYREEENGRGNFPPRFSGLQFPNYSSELNVNALELDDSALYLCASSPGTGGADYGYTFGSGTRLTVV.

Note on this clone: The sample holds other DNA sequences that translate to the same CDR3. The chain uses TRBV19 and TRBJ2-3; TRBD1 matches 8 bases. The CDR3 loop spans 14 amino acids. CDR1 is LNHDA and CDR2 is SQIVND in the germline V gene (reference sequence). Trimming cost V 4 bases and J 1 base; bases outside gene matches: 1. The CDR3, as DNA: TGTGCCAGTAGTAGGGGACAGGGCACAGATACGCAGTATTTT. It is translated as CASSRGQGTDTQYF.

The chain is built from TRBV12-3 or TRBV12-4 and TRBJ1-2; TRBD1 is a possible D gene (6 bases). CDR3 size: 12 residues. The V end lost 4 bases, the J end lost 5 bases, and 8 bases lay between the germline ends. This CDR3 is CASSSTGYGYTF. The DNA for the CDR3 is TGTGCCAGCAGTTCGACAGGTTATGGCTACACCTTC.

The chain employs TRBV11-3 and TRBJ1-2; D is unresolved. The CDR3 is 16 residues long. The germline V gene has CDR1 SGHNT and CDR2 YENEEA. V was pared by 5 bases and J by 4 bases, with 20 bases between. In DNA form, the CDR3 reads TGTGCCAGCAGCCCGACTACCGGGCCCAGCTCCTATGGCTACACCTTC. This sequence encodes CASSPTTGPSSYGYTF.

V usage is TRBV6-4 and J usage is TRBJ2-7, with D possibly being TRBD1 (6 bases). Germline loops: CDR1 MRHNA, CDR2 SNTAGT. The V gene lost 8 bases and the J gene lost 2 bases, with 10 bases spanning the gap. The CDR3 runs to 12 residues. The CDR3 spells CASADSTYEQYF. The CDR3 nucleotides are TGTGCCAGCGCGGACAGTACCTACGAGCAGTACTTC.

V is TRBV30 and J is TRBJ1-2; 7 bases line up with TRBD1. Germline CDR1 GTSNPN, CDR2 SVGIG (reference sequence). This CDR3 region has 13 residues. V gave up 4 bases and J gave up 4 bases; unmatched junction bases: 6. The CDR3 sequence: CAWIKGAGYGYTF. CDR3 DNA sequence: TGTGCCTGGATTAAGGGGGCGGGCTATGGCTACACCTTC.